The clone carrying this T cell receptor (beta chain) occurred many times. Its antigen is currently unknown. The sample originates from a study of blood T cells in healthy people across ages. Turning to the study itself: Template switching caught about one barcoded beta molecule for each two T cells.

General study points: PBMCs that were unsorted prevented a conclusive naive versus antigen-experienced comparison. TCR beta diversity tracked closely with naive T cell percentage.

The CDR3 has 13 residues. V shed 6 bases and J 13 bases; nucleotides not matched to a gene: 9. A second PCR, run for about 6 to 11 cycles, used a sample-barcoded 5' primer plus a J-beta primer mix. From the 5' RACE reads, TCRdb called clonotypes with MiXCR, one entry per CDR3 protein. Counted here are about 640,000 distinct CDR3 sequences, less than 35% occurring once; the ten biggest clones make up more than 15%. This clonotype originated in a woman older than 75 in good health. Sequencing was performed on blood. V gene TRBV12-3 or TRBV12-4 combines with J gene TRBJ1-6, with TRBD1 matching 7 bases. The CDR3 nucleotides are TGTGCCAGCAGCGTACTCAGGGGGTCCCCCCTCCACTTT. Translation: CASSVLRGSPLHF.